These T cell receptor beta chains were read from a single sample in a study of blood T cell repertoires in COVID-19. The method was immunoSEQ multiplex PCR; TCRdb's version includes in-frame clones alone and lacks a portion of them. The data contain 190,000 or so clones, roughly 85% of them singletons. Sequenced input: PBMCs or T cells enriched from blood (not recorded which). Source of these receptors: a man between 40 and 49 years old who had recovered from COVID-19. CDR3s include the opening cysteine and the closing phenylalanine or tryptophan. A D gene is named only where the DNA matches it firmly. A clone size is listed for some rows: how often the clone was seen (once, few, many), or a class if it is expanded.

V: TRBV28
D: NA
J: TRBJ2-5
size: NA
DNA: TGTGCCAGCAGTTCCGGGCTCTTGACGGGACTGTTGGAGGAGACCCAGTACTTC
CDR3: CASSSGLLTGLLEETQYF

V: TRBV11-1
D: NA
J: TRBJ2-1
size: NA
DNA: TGTGCCAGCAGCTTCCGGGGGAACTACAATGAGCAGTTCTTC
CDR3: CASSFRGNYNEQFF

V: TRBV6-6
D: NA
J: TRBJ1-1
size: NA
DNA: TGTGCCAGCAGACACAGGGAATTAAACACTGAAGCTTTCTTT
CDR3: CASRHRELNTEAFF

V: TRBV4-1
D: TRBD2
J: TRBJ2-7
size: NA
DNA: TGCGCCAGCAGCCAAGATCCCCTAGCGGGAGAGTTGGCCTACGAGCAGTACTTC
CDR3: CASSQDPLAGELAYEQYF

V: TRBV6-5
D: TRBD2
J: TRBJ2-1
size: NA
DNA: TGTGCCAGCAGTAATAGCGGGAGGGCCGGCGAGCAGTTCTTC
CDR3: CASSNSGRAGEQFF

V: TRBV2
D: NA
J: TRBJ2-2
size: NA
DNA: TGTGCCAGCAGTGAGGGAGCCGGAGTGACCGGGGAGCTGTTTTTT
CDR3: CASSEGAGVTGELFF

V: TRBV3-1/TRBV3-2
D: NA
J: TRBJ1-6
size: once
DNA: TGTGCCAGCAGCCAAGATGGTACACAGTATAATTCACCCCTCCACTTT
CDR3: CASSQDGTQYNSPLHF

V: TRBV3-1/TRBV3-2
D: TRBD2
J: TRBJ2-3
size: NA
DNA: TGTGCCAGCAGCCAGCCAGGGACTAGAGGCACAGATACGCAGTATTTT
CDR3: CASSQPGTRGTDTQYF

V: TRBV29-1
D: TRBD1
J: TRBJ2-7
size: NA
DNA: TGCAGCGTTGAAGCACCAAGGCGACAGGGTTCCTACGAGCAGTACTTC
CDR3: CSVEAPRRQGSYEQYF

V: TRBV27
D: TRBD1
J: TRBJ1-2
size: NA
DNA: TGTGCCAGCAGGAAAACAGGGGAAGGCTACACCTTC
CDR3: CASRKTGEGYTF

V: TRBV5-6
D: TRBD1
J: TRBJ1-2
size: few
DNA: TGTGCCAGCAGCCCGGGACAGGGTGGCTATGGCTACACCTTC
CDR3: CASSPGQGGYGYTF

V: TRBV6-2/TRBV6-3
D: TRBD1
J: TRBJ2-1
size: once
DNA: TGTGCCAGCAGTTACCGGACAGGGCGGAGCTCCTACAATGAGCAGTTCTTC
CDR3: CASSYRTGRSSYNEQFF

V: TRBV13
D: NA
J: TRBJ1-2
size: few
DNA: TGTGCCAGCAGCCGGTCCTTCAGGTATGGCTACACCTTC
CDR3: CASSRSFRYGYTF

V: TRBV6-1
D: TRBD2
J: TRBJ2-1
size: NA
DNA: TGTGCCAGCAGTGAAGGGGTAGCGGGAAGGCAGTTCTTC
CDR3: CASSEGVAGRQFF

V: TRBV6-2/TRBV6-3
D: NA
J: TRBJ1-2
size: once
DNA: TGTGCCAGCAGTCAACAAACAGGGTTGGAGAATGGCTACACCTTC
CDR3: CASSQQTGLENGYTF

V: TRBV12-3/TRBV12-4
D: NA
J: TRBJ1-1
size: NA
DNA: TGTGCCAGCAGTTTTACAGAAGCTTTCTTT
CDR3: CASSFTEAFF

V: TRBV7-2
D: TRBD2
J: TRBJ2-1
size: few
DNA: TGTGCCAGCCCCCAGAGGGGACTAGCGGGGGTTTACAATGAGCAGTTCTTC
CDR3: CASPQRGLAGVYNEQFF

V: TRBV12-3/TRBV12-4
D: NA
J: TRBJ1-2
size: NA
DNA: TGTGCCAGCACGCTGGGGGGGCGGTACGGCTACACCTTC
CDR3: CASTLGGRYGYTF

V: TRBV4-1
D: TRBD2
J: TRBJ2-3
size: NA
DNA: TGCGCCAGCAGCCAAGCGCCTAGCGGGAGGGCTTCAGATACGCAGTATTTT
CDR3: CASSQAPSGRASDTQYF

V: TRBV11-3
D: TRBD2
J: TRBJ2-1
size: once
DNA: TGTGCCAGCAGCTTAATGGCGGGAGCCTACAATGAGCAGTTCTTC
CDR3: CASSLMAGAYNEQFF

V: TRBV5-1
D: TRBD1
J: TRBJ1-6
size: NA
DNA: TGCGCCAGCAGCTTCGGACAGGGTGGTTCACCCCTCCACTTT
CDR3: CASSFGQGGSPLHF

V: TRBV5-1
D: TRBD2
J: TRBJ2-1
size: NA
DNA: TGCGCCAGCAGCTTGGCGACTAGCGGGATGAACAATGAGCAGTTCTTC
CDR3: CASSLATSGMNNEQFF

V: TRBV14
D: NA
J: TRBJ1-2
size: NA
DNA: TGTGCCAGCAGTCCAACCCCGGGATATGGCTACACCTTC
CDR3: CASSPTPGYGYTF

V: TRBV7-9
D: TRBD1
J: TRBJ1-2
size: NA
DNA: TGTGCCAGCAGCTTAGGGGACAGGTTAGACTATGGCTACACCTTC
CDR3: CASSLGDRLDYGYTF

V: TRBV28
D: TRBD2
J: TRBJ2-3
size: NA
DNA: TGTGCCAGCAGCCTATATAGCGGGAGCACAGATACGCAGTATTTT
CDR3: CASSLYSGSTDTQYF

V: TRBV19
D: TRBD2
J: TRBJ2-1
size: NA
DNA: TGTGCCAGTAGTATAGCCGCTAGCGGCATTAATGAGCAGTTCTTC
CDR3: CASSIAASGINEQFF

V: TRBV5-5
D: NA
J: TRBJ2-3
size: NA
DNA: TGTGCCAGCAGCTTGGCGACTAGCACAGATACGCAGTATTTT
CDR3: CASSLATSTDTQYF

V: TRBV18
D: NA
J: TRBJ1-3
size: NA
DNA: TGTGCCAGCTCCCGACAGAGCTCTGGAAACACCATATATTTT
CDR3: CASSRQSSGNTIYF